The 27 T cell receptor beta chains presented below share a single source sample, sequenced in a study of chemoradiotherapy in HPV16-positive cancers. Using immunoSEQ multiplex PCR, the repertoire was profiled, and TCRdb retains in-frame clones only, with some absent. The repertoire holds about 17,000 clones, with roughly nine tenths as singletons. The sequenced sample was blood, obtained from a patient who underwent chemoradiotherapy. These receptors were collected from a human donor with HPV-associated anogenital cancer.

To note about this clone: A junction boundary mismatches the germline segment, possibly from a read error. The gene calls are TRBV7-2 and TRBJ1-6; D unresolved. Germline values: CDR1 SGHTA, CDR2 FQGNSA. This CDR3 has 12 residues. For the CDR3, the DNA is TGTGCCAGCAGCTCCAATAATTCACCCCTCCACTTT. It specifies CASSSNNSPLHF.

The V gene is TRBV6-5, the J gene TRBJ1-5; possible D gene TRBD1, 6 bases. V dropped 5 bases and J dropped 4 bases, with 15 bases sitting between them. Germline values: CDR1 MNHEY, CDR2 SVGAGI. The CDR3 has 15 amino acids. CDR3 sequence: CASSKGGMGNQPQHF. In DNA, the CDR3 is TGTGCCAGCAGTAAGGGGGGGATGGGGAATCAGCCCCAGCATTTT.

This clone was picked up a small number of times. The chain joins TRBV6-5 to TRBJ2-2, with D possibly matching TRBD2 (6 bases). Germline V lookup: CDR1 MNHEY, CDR2 SVGAGI. The CDR3 consists of 14 residues. The V end was cut by 6 bases, the J end by 5 bases, with 13 bases between. CDR3: CASRRESETGELFF. The CDR3 nucleotides are TGTGCCAGCAGACGGGAGTCCGAGACCGGGGAGCTGTTTTTT.

The chain has TRBV5-8 and TRBJ1-5; D gene uncertain. The CDR3 runs 17 residues. The germline V gene has CDR1 SGHTS and CDR2 YDEGEE. Trimming removed 1 base from V and 0 bases from J, with 14 bases in between. CDR3 in DNA: TGTGCCAGCAGCTTGCGGCCAGACTATTATAGCAATCAGCCCCAGCATTTT. Translating it yields CASSLRPDYYSNQPQHF.

The rearrangement joins TRBV2 to TRBJ1-4; 9 nucleotides match TRBD1. V lost 6 bases, J lost 7 bases, and 6 bases stayed unmatched. The length of the CDR3 is 14 residues. Germline lookup yields CDR1 SNHLY and CDR2 FYNNEI. The CDR3 DNA is TGTGCCAGCAGGGCCGGGACAGGGAGTGAAAAACTGTTTTTT. Protein product: CASRAGTGSEKLFF.

This clone was recorded only once. DNA for the CDR3: TGTGCCAGCAGTCCCCCGGGACAGATATTCGAAAAACTGTTTTTT. It yields the protein CASSPPGQIFEKLFF. V and J are TRBV27 and TRBJ1-4, with 7 bases that match TRBD1. V shed 5 bases and J 8 bases; nucleotides not matched to a gene: 11. From germline, CDR1 is MNHEY and CDR2 SMNVEV (reference sequence). This CDR3 spans 15 amino acids.

The CDR3 spells CASSLGGVYEQYF. For the CDR3, the DNA is TGTGCCAGCAGCTTGGGGGGTGTCTACGAGCAGTACTTC. The chain employs TRBV5-4 and TRBJ2-7; D uncertain. With 0 bases removed from V and 3 bases from J, the gap between germline ends came to 7 bases. The CDR3 totals 13 residues. CDR1 is SGHNT, CDR2 YYREEE, per germline (reference sequence).

The CDR3, as DNA: TGTGCCAGCAGCGACCCAAGGGCGGGGGTCGAAGGCTACACCTTC. Protein sequence: CASSDPRAGVEGYTF. V gene TRBV5-4 combines with J gene TRBJ1-2, with D tentatively TRBD1 (5 bases). V shed 4 bases and J shed 8 bases, with 21 bases lying between them. In germline, CDR1 is SGHNT, CDR2 YYREEE (reference sequence). The CDR3 has 15 residues.

The rearrangement joins TRBV27 to TRBJ1-5, with no clear D. This CDR3 contains 14 residues. Germline V CDR1 and CDR2: MNHEY, SMNVEV (reference sequence). Trimming cost V 3 bases and J 2 bases, with 8 bases left between them. The CDR3 DNA reads as TGTGCCAGCAGTTTTGGACCGGGCAATCAGCCCCAGCATTTT. This sequence encodes CASSFGPGNQPQHF.

The gene calls are TRBV19 and TRBJ2-3, with 9 bases fitting TRBD1. Germline V gene data show CDR1 as LNHDA and CDR2 as SQIVND (reference sequence). This CDR3 contains 16 residues. V shed 8 bases, J shed 4 bases, and the junction held 13 bases outside the gene matches. The CDR3, as DNA: TGTGCCAGTGGACAGACCGGGACAGGGATATCAGATACGCAGTATTTT. Its protein is CASGQTGTGISDTQYF.

The gene calls are TRBV19 and TRBJ2-2; D possibly corresponds to TRBD1 (6 bases). This CDR3 region has 16 residues. Germline V gene lookup returns CDR1 LNHDA and CDR2 SQIVND (reference sequence). Trimming removed 6 bases from V and 3 bases from J, with 17 bases in between. The CDR3 is CASRTPTGPHTGELFF. CDR3 DNA sequence: TGTGCCAGTAGAACCCCGACAGGCCCCCACACCGGGGAGCTGTTTTTT. The variable domain in full, with the rest retrieved from reference TRBV19 and TRBJ2-2, is DGGITQSPKYLFRKEGQNVTLSCEQNLNHDAMYWYRQDPGQGLRLIYYSQIVNDFQKGDIAEGYSVSREKKESFPLTVTSAQKNPTAFYLCASRTPTGPHTGELFFGEGSRLTVL.

The chain joins TRBV29-1 to TRBJ1-2; D is unclear. Germline assignment: CDR1 SQVTM and CDR2 ANQGSEA. This CDR3 contains 15 residues. Trimming cost V 2 bases and J 4 bases, with 17 bases left between them. CDR3: CSVELRLSVGYGYTF. The CDR3 DNA reads TGCAGCGTTGAATTGAGGTTATCGGTCGGCTATGGCTACACCTTC.

The J gene is TRBJ1-4, the V gene TRBV5-1; TRBD1 matches at 8 bases. The V segment lost 3 bases and the J segment 1 base; nucleotides outside the gene matches: 2. This CDR3 has 15 amino acids. Germline CDR1 is SGHRS and CDR2 is YFSETQ. CDR3 nucleotide sequence: TGCGCCAGCAGCTATGGACAGGGAACTAATGAAAAACTGTTTTTT. It specifies CASSYGQGTNEKLFF.

The chain uses TRBV5-6 and TRBJ2-7, with 9 bases that match TRBD2. The germline V gene encodes CDR1 SGHDT and CDR2 YYEEEE. This CDR3 region has 14 residues. V was clipped by 3 bases and J by 6 bases; unmatched bases: 7. The CDR3 DNA sequence: TGTGCCAGCAGCTCGTGGGCGGGGGGGCGCGAGCAGTACTTC. This translates into CASSSWAGGREQYF.

The rearrangement joins TRBV5-1 to TRBJ2-7; D unclear. The CDR3 has 13 amino acids. CDR1 and CDR2 from the germline V gene are SGHRS and YFSETQ. Trimming took 0 bases from V and 3 from J, leaving 7 bases between them. CDR3 loop: CASSLESYYEQYF. CDR3 DNA: TGCGCCAGCAGCTTGGAATCCTACTACGAGCAGTACTTC.

The genes are TRBV19 and TRBJ1-2; perhaps TRBD1 as D (6 bases). The germline V and J ends were trimmed by 5 bases and 4 bases, with 20 bases remaining between them. The CDR3 consists of 16 residues. CDR1 and CDR2 from the germline V gene are LNHDA and SQIVND (reference sequence). In nucleotides, the CDR3 is TGTGCCAGTAGTGCCCACTCCACAGGGACGGGCTATGGCTACACCTTC. The encoded protein is CASSAHSTGTGYGYTF.

This chain connects TRBV10-3 to TRBJ2-7; D is unclear. V lost 3 bases and J lost 0, with 9 bases in between. Germline loops: CDR1 ENHRY, CDR2 SYGVKD. This CDR3 is 14 amino acids long. CDR3 amino acids: CAISDSQFSYEQYV. As DNA, the CDR3 is TGTGCCATCAGTGACAGTCAGTTCTCCTACGAGCAGTACGTC.

This rearrangement joins TRBV5-1 to TRBJ2-1, with D tentatively TRBD2 (6 bases). Trimming removed 1 base at V and 6 bases at J, with 11 bases between. Germline V gene lookup returns CDR1 SGHRS and CDR2 YFSETQ. This CDR3 comprises 14 residues. The CDR3 DNA is TGCGCCAGCAGCTTGTGGGGGGTGAGCAATGAGCAGTTCTTC. It encodes CASSLWGVSNEQFF. The entire variable domain, with the rest obtained from reference TRBV5-1 and TRBJ2-1, is as follows: KAGVTQTPRYLIKTRGQQVTLSCSPISGHRSVSWYQQTPGQGLQFLFEYFSETQRNKGNFPGRFSGRQFSNSRSEMNVSTLELGDSALYLCASSLWGVSNEQFFGPGTRLTVL.

This chain connects TRBV5-6 to TRBJ2-1; no clear D gene. The germline gives CDR1 SGHDT, CDR2 YYEEEE. V lost 10 bases and J 9 bases, leaving 23 bases between the germline ends. The CDR3 consists of 14 residues. The CDR3 nucleotides read TGTGCCTTTTTTGCCATAGGGTCCTTGGGTGAGCAGTTCTTC. Its translation is CAFFAIGSLGEQFF.

The chain has TRBV5-1 and TRBJ1-1; D is perhaps TRBD1 (5 bases). The V end was cut by 1 base, the J end by 1 base, with 17 bases between. CDR1 and CDR2 from the germline V gene are SGHRS and YFSETQ. This CDR3 has 17 amino acids. CDR3 DNA: TGCGCCAGCAGCTTGCTGACAGCGGCGGCGTCGAACACTGAAGCTTTCTTT. Protein product: CASSLLTAAASNTEAFF.

The V call is TRBV5-6, the J call TRBJ1-5; 8 positions match TRBD1. The ends lost 4 bases at V and 10 bases at J; junction bases unmatched: 4. From germline, CDR1 is SGHDT and CDR2 YYEEEE. The CDR3 contains 12 residues. DNA of the CDR3: TGTGCCAGCAGCACCACAGGGGGTCCCCAGCATTTT. Its translation: CASSTTGGPQHF.

The chain employs TRBV5-4 and TRBJ2-3; D is perhaps TRBD2 (6 bases). Looked up from germline, CDR1 is SGHNT and CDR2 is YYREEE (reference sequence). V shed 0 bases and J shed 8 bases, with 13 bases lying between them. The CDR3 totals 14 residues. CDR3 amino acids: CASSLDGGVTTQYF. The CDR3 region has the DNA TGTGCCAGCAGCTTGGACGGGGGAGTCACTACGCAGTATTTT.

Note on this clone: One junction end does not reproduce the germline sequence, and a read error may be involved. This chain joins TRBV19 and TRBJ2-5, with 10 bases that match TRBD1. The CDR3 sequence is 15 residues long. The germline V gene encodes CDR1 LNHDA and CDR2 SQIVND (reference sequence). CDR3 region: CASSSDRGPLEAQYF. CDR3 nucleotide sequence: TGTGCCAGTAGTTCAGACAGGGGGCCCCTAGAGGCCCAGTACTTC.

This rearrangement joins TRBV30 to TRBJ1-2; D remains ambiguous. Germline values: CDR1 GTSNPN, CDR2 SVGIG (reference sequence). Trimming took 7 bases from V and 1 from J, leaving 10 bases between them. The CDR3 loop spans 12 amino acids. In nucleotides, the CDR3 is TGTGCCTCCTTGATCATTAACTATGGCTACACCTTC. Residues: CASLIINYGYTF. Filled out from reference TRBV30 and TRBJ1-2, the complete variable domain reads SQTIHQWPATLVQPVGSPLSLECTVEGTSNPNLYWYRQAAGRGLQLLFYSVGIGQISSEVPQNLSASRPQDRQFILSSKKLLLSDSGFYLCASLIINYGYTFGSGTRLTVV.

The V call is TRBV9, the J call TRBJ1-5, with TRBD1 matching over 7 bases. The germline V gene encodes CDR1 SGDLS and CDR2 YYNGEE. The V and J ends lost 0 bases and 5 bases, in that order; junction bases with no gene match: 5. The CDR3 has 15 residues. The CDR3 bases are TGTGCCAGCAGCGTAGGTGGCAGGGGGGATCAGCCCCAGCATTTT. The encoded protein is CASSVGGRGDQPQHF.

The chain couples TRBV6-1 to TRBJ2-7; D is uncertain. This CDR3 is built from 15 residues. Germline V gives CDR1 MNHNS, CDR2 SASEGT. V was clipped by 1 base and J by 1 base, with 11 bases between them. The DNA of the CDR3 is TGTGCCAGCAGTGAAGTCCCACTCCCTTCCTACGAGCAGTACGTC. Its protein product is CASSEVPLPSYEQYV.

This clone was detected once. The chain employs TRBV7-9 and TRBJ1-1; no reliable D call. The CDR3 covers 15 residues. The germline gives CDR1 SEHNR, CDR2 FQNEAQ (reference sequence). Trimming cost V 5 bases and J 0 bases, with 13 bases left between them. CDR3 in amino acids: CASSTVPGMNTEAFF. The CDR3 nucleotides read TGTGCCAGCAGCACCGTCCCGGGGATGAACACTGAAGCTTTCTTT.